This entry lists 24 T cell receptor beta chains sequenced from one sample in a study of CD8 T cells in ankylosing spondylitis. Using its own MiXCR run on the 5' RACE reads, TCRdb lists one record per CDR3 protein. The sample carries about 150,000 distinct CDR3 sequences, approximately 7.4% recorded once. Sequencing input: blood, either unsorted or a sorted T cell fraction (not recorded which). Every receptor here comes from a female donor with ankylosing spondylitis or in good health (not recorded which).

This clonotype was seen ten or more times. This chain joins TRBV20-1 and TRBJ1-1; D call uncertain. Germline assignment: CDR1 DFQATT and CDR2 SNEGSKA (reference sequence). V dropped 3 bases and J dropped 4 bases, with 9 bases sitting between them. The CDR3 is made up of 12 amino acids. The CDR3 region has the DNA TGCAGTGCTAGGACGTCAGGCACTGAAGCTTTCTTT. This encodes CSARTSGTEAFF.

This clonotype was counted ten times or more. V usage is TRBV4-1 and J usage is TRBJ2-5, with no clear D. The germline gives CDR1 MGHRA, CDR2 YSYEKL. There are 13 residues in the CDR3. Trimming stripped 1 base from V and 9 bases from J, with 12 bases between. CDR3 residues: CASSQGPTESQYF. In DNA, the CDR3 is TGCGCCAGCAGCCAAGGGCCAACCGAGTCCCAGTACTTC.

At least ten counts were recorded for this clonotype. V and J are TRBV25-1 and TRBJ2-5, with 9 bases identical to TRBD2. Trimming removed 4 bases from V and 2 bases from J; junction bases left unmatched: 2. CDR1 MGHDK and CDR2 SYGVNS come from the germline V gene. This CDR3 has 14 amino acids. In DNA, the CDR3 is TGTGCCAGCAGTGGACTAGCGGCACAAGAGACCCAGTACTTC. This gives the protein CASSGLAAQETQYF.

This clonotype was picked up a small number of times. A much larger clone lies a single base off, so this may be a read error. The V gene is TRBV5-1, the J gene TRBJ2-5; 9 bases map to TRBD1. The CDR3 has 14 amino acids. The germline V gene has CDR1 SGHRS and CDR2 YFSETQ. V lost 4 bases to trimming and J lost 1 base; unmatched junction nucleotides: 2. The DNA of the CDR3 is TGCGCCAGCAGCGCACAGGGGGCCCAAGAGACCCAGTACTTC. Protein product: CASSAQGAQETQYF.

This clonotype was recorded many times. The rearrangement links TRBV3-1 to TRBJ1-6; D ambiguous. Germline V gene data show CDR1 as LGHDT and CDR2 as YNNKEL (reference sequence). The V and J ends lost 0 bases and 19 bases respectively, with 10 bases between them. The CDR3 runs 11 residues. CDR3 residues: CASSQDRAVHF. The CDR3 DNA is TGTGCCAGCAGCCAAGATAGGGCTGTTCACTTT.

This clonotype was counted at least ten times. The chain combines TRBV12-3 or TRBV12-4 with TRBJ1-6, with D possibly TRBD1 on 6 matching bases. The CDR3 extends over 13 amino acids. Between the trimmed V and J ends, which lost 5 bases and 7 bases, there was a span of 9 bases. Here the CDR3 DNA reads TGTGCCAGCAGTCCACAGGGAAATTCACCCCTCCACTTT. Translation gives CASSPQGNSPLHF.

This clonotype was observed a few times. The rearrangement uses TRBV4-2 and TRBJ2-2, with D hard to call. The CDR3 runs to 14 residues. Trimming pared 0 bases from V and 8 bases from J, leaving 10 bases between. Germline CDR1 and CDR2: LGHNA and YNFKEQ. Here the CDR3 DNA reads TGTGCCAGCAGCCAAGATGGCCTCGCTGGGGAGCTGTTTTTT. This codes for CASSQDGLAGELFF.

This clonotype appeared many times. This chain uses TRBV5-1 with TRBJ1-2; the D is unclear. V was shortened by 0 bases and J by 2 bases, with 5 bases between the two germline ends. The CDR3 is 13 residues long. The germline gives CDR1 SGHRS, CDR2 YFSETQ. The CDR3 reads CASSLVANYGYTF. The CDR3 region has the DNA TGCGCCAGCAGCTTGGTGGCCAACTATGGCTACACCTTC.

The chain links TRBV10-3 to TRBJ1-1; 8 bases fit TRBD1. CDR3 length: 15 amino acids. Germline assignment: CDR1 ENHRY and CDR2 SYGVKD. J lost 3 bases, V lost 0 bases, and 3 bases had no gene match. CDR3 region: CAISESGTGHTEAFF. The CDR3 nucleotides are TGTGCCATCAGTGAGTCGGGGACAGGTCACACTGAAGCTTTCTTT.

Many counts were recorded for this clonotype. This chain joins TRBV7-2 and TRBJ2-1, with 7 nucleotides matching TRBD1. The V and J ends lost 1 base and 4 bases, in that order; junction bases with no gene match: 4. Germline CDR1 and CDR2: SGHTA and FQGNSA. The CDR3 has 15 residues. CDR3 in DNA: TGTGCCAGCAGCTTAGGACAGGGACGATACAATGAGCAGTTCTTC. Amino acids: CASSLGQGRYNEQFF.

The table lists this clonotype with many counts. The V call is TRBV4-1, the J call TRBJ1-5; D not resolved. Germline V CDR1 and CDR2: MGHRA, YSYEKL. This CDR3 contains 17 residues. V was clipped by 0 bases and J by 4 bases, with 16 bases between them. CDR3 loop: CASSQDLLSAENQPQHF. CDR3 nucleotide sequence: TGCGCCAGCAGCCAAGATCTCCTCTCGGCGGAGAATCAGCCCCAGCATTTT.

This clonotype came up many times. V and J are TRBV20-1 and TRBJ2-1; TRBD2 is a possible D gene (6 bases). The germline V gene encodes CDR1 DFQATT and CDR2 SNEGSKA (reference sequence). This CDR3 region has 13 residues. With 0 bases removed from V and 6 bases from J, the gap between germline ends came to 9 bases. The CDR3 loop is CSARDGLLNEQFF. The DNA of the CDR3 is TGCAGTGCTAGAGATGGACTACTCAATGAGCAGTTCTTC.

This clonotype has a count of ten or more. The J gene is TRBJ1-5, the V gene TRBV19; tentatively, D is TRBD1 (6 bases). V shed 7 bases and J shed 7 bases, with 20 bases lying between them. The germline V gene encodes CDR1 LNHDA and CDR2 SQIVND (reference sequence). There are 15 residues in the CDR3. This chain's CDR3 is CASTPTDRNRQPQHF. Here the CDR3 DNA reads TGTGCCAGTACCCCCACCGACAGGAATAGACAGCCCCAGCATTTT.

In its sample, this clonotype was seen many times. The chain recombines TRBV6-1 with TRBJ1-1; D is unresolved. Germline lookup yields CDR1 MNHNS and CDR2 SASEGT. The V end lost 7 bases, the J end lost 0 bases, and 9 bases lay between the germline ends. This CDR3 is 13 amino acids long. CDR3 in amino acids: CASMGRLNTEAFF. The CDR3 coding sequence is TGTGCCAGCATGGGCAGGTTGAACACTGAAGCTTTCTTT.

The chain has TRBV12-3 or TRBV12-4 and TRBJ1-1; unclear D gene. The V and J ends lost 6 bases and 1 base respectively, with 9 bases between them. The CDR3 runs 13 residues. The CDR3 loop is CASRLLGNTEAFF. CDR3 in DNA: TGTGCCAGCAGACTTCTAGGGAACACTGAAGCTTTCTTT.

This clonotype was counted a few times. The chain carries TRBV2 and TRBJ2-3, with unresolved D. Germline V gene data show CDR1 as SNHLY and CDR2 as FYNNEI. Trimming removed 5 bases from V and 4 bases from J, with 10 bases in between. The CDR3 is 13 residues long. CDR3 protein: CASSPQPPDTQYF. The DNA of the CDR3 is TGTGCCAGCAGTCCTCAGCCCCCAGATACGCAGTATTTT.

There are a few counts of this clonotype. This chain joins TRBV11-1 and TRBJ1-1; a possible D gene is TRBD1 (5 bases). Germline V gives CDR1 SGHAT, CDR2 FQDESV (reference sequence). The germline V and J ends were trimmed by 5 bases and 0 bases, with 25 bases remaining between them. The CDR3 consists of 19 residues. The CDR3 loop reads CASSTPQGAALIMNTEAFF. In DNA form, the CDR3 reads TGTGCCAGCAGCACCCCACAAGGGGCAGCCCTAATTATGAACACTGAAGCTTTCTTT.

This clonotype was picked up many times. The chain employs TRBV12-3 or TRBV12-4 and TRBJ1-6; the D gene is possibly TRBD1 (5 bases). V was pared by 8 bases and J by 7 bases, with 12 bases between. This CDR3 contains 13 residues. The CDR3 DNA follows: TGTGCCAGCGGGGGAACGAGGAATTCACCCCTCCACTTT. It translates to CASGGTRNSPLHF.

The chain recombines TRBV3-1 with TRBJ1-2; D perhaps matches TRBD1 (5 bases). V was clipped by 4 bases and J by 0 bases, with 9 bases between them. CDR3 length: 14 residues. Germline V CDR1 and CDR2: LGHDT, YNNKEL (reference sequence). The CDR3 DNA is TGTGCCAGCAGCCCGGGGCGGACTAACTATGGCTACACCTTC. Protein sequence: CASSPGRTNYGYTF.

A single count supports this clonotype. The chain is built from TRBV7-2 and TRBJ1-1, with D possibly being TRBD1 (6 bases). CDR3 size: 13 residues. Germline values: CDR1 SGHTA, CDR2 FQGNSA. The V gene lost 3 bases and the J gene lost 10 bases, with 15 bases spanning the gap. CDR3 loop: CASSFKGGELAFF. CDR3 in DNA: TGTGCCAGCAGCTTTAAGGGGGGTGAATTAGCTTTCTTT.

At least ten counts were recorded for this clonotype. The CDR3 sequence is CASSLTPHFLPWFPGSPQETQYF. The CDR3 coding sequence is TGTGCCAGCAGTTTGACGCCACATTTCCTCCCCTGGTTTCCAGGGTCCCCCCAAGAGACCCAGTACTTC. V and J are TRBV12-3 or TRBV12-4 and TRBJ2-5, with D perhaps TRBD1 (5 bases). Between the trimmed V and J ends, which lost 3 bases and 1 base, there was a span of 36 bases. The CDR3 spans 23 residues.

This clonotype was observed many times. The chain couples TRBV20-1 to TRBJ1-5; D unresolved. V was cut by 1 base and J by 2 bases, with 12 bases left in between. CDR3 length: 15 residues. The germline V gene encodes CDR1 DFQATT and CDR2 SNEGSKA (reference sequence). The CDR3 here is CSARASVPGNQPQHF. CDR3 sequence (DNA): TGCAGTGCTAGAGCTTCGGTCCCGGGCAATCAGCCCCAGCATTTT.

Ten or more counts support this clonotype. The V and J genes are TRBV12-3 or TRBV12-4 and TRBJ2-2; 10 bases are shared with TRBD1. The trim removed 6 bases at V and 4 bases at J, leaving 8 bases unmatched. The CDR3 length is 16 residues. The CDR3 sequence is CASRRQGQGITGELFF. CDR3 nucleotide sequence: TGTGCCAGCAGAAGGCAGGGACAGGGGATCACCGGGGAGCTGTTTTTT.

This clonotype showed up many times. The rearrangement links TRBV5-5 to TRBJ2-2, with unresolved D. Deletions cut 2 bases from V and 6 bases from J, with 8 bases between. The CDR3 has 13 residues. CDR1 is SGHKS and CDR2 is YYEKEE in the germline V gene (reference sequence). The CDR3 sequence: CASSFNPAGELFF. CDR3 in DNA: TGTGCCAGCAGCTTCAACCCGGCCGGGGAGCTGTTTTTT.